This TCR beta chain was sequenced in a study of OX40 agonist ivuxolimab in advanced cancers. About the study: Patients received intravenous ivuxolimab every 2 weeks at 0.01 to 10 mg/kg. Patients achieving partial responses numbered three: one hepatocellular carcinoma case and two cutaneous melanoma cases.

Assay: immunoSEQ multiplex PCR; the TCRdb copy retains only in-frame clones and omits some. The table has 53,000 or so clones, over 65% seen once. About this clone itself: What it binds is unknown.

CDR3 size: 16 residues. CDR1 is MNHNY, CDR2 SVGAGI, per germline (reference sequence). V was shortened by 7 bases and J by 5 bases, with 21 bases between the two germline ends. Study results and limitations: Low normalized T-cell clonal expansion also characterized some of the nonresponders. Mean expanded clone counts were higher in CD8+ than CD4+ T cells.

The gene calls are TRBV6-6 and TRBJ2-1; D gene uncertain. The sequences come from CD4+ or CD8+ T cells sorted from blood, collected in a trial of the OX40 agonist ivuxolimab. The TCR sequence derives from an adult with an advanced solid tumor such as melanoma, head and neck, liver or kidney cancer. This CDR3 is CASINGARKEHNEQFF. CDR3 bases: TGTGCCAGCATTAACGGAGCGCGAAAGGAACACAATGAGCAGTTCTTC.